This T cell receptor (beta chain) was documented in a study of T-cell memory formation after mild COVID-19. The germline gives CDR1 SNHLY, CDR2 FYNNEI. The length of the CDR3 is 13 residues. The trim removed 5 bases at V and 7 bases at J, leaving 3 bases unmatched. TCRdb recomputed calls from the 5' RACE reads with MiXCR, one row per CDR3 protein. Seen here are some 300,000 distinct CDR3 sequences, roughly 20% observed once, and the top ten hold over 20%. Study observations and caveats: Clones that contracted from day 15 to 85 had balanced CD4/CD8; later expanders were CD4+ biased.

Note on this clonotype: Its antigen remains unknown.

The receptor was isolated from a man between 18 and 35 years old who had mild COVID-19 (a few samples of this study predate the infection). Cell type and time point are not known. Sequencing was performed on PBMCs or a T cell subset sorted from them (not recorded which). The chain combines TRBV2 with TRBJ1-5, with 9 bases aligning to TRBD1. The CDR3 region has the DNA TGTGCCAGCAGTACAGGGGGCCTACAGCCCCAGCATTTT. Translation: CASSTGGLQPQHF.